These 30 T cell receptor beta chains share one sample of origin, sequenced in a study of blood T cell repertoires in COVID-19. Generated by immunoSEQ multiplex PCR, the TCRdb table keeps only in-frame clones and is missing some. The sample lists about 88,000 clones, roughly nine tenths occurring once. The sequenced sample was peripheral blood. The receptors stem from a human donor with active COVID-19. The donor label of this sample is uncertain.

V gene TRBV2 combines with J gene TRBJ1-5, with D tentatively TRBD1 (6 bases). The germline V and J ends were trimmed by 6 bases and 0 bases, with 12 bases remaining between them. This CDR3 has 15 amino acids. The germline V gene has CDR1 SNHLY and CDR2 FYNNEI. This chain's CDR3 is CASRDSRSSNQPQHF. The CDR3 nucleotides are TGTGCCAGCAGGGACAGCCGATCTAGCAATCAGCCCCAGCATTTT.

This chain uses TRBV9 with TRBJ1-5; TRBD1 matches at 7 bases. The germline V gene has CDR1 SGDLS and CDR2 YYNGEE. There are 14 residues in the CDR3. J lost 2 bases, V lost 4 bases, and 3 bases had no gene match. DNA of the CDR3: TGTGCCAGCAGCCCAGACAGGGGCAATCAGCCCCAGCATTTT. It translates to CASSPDRGNQPQHF.

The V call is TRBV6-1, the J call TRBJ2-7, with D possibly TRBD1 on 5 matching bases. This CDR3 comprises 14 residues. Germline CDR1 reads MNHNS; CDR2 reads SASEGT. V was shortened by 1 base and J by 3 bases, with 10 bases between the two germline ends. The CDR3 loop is CASSEVGVNYEQYF. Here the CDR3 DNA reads TGTGCCAGCAGTGAAGTAGGGGTCAACTACGAGCAGTACTTC.

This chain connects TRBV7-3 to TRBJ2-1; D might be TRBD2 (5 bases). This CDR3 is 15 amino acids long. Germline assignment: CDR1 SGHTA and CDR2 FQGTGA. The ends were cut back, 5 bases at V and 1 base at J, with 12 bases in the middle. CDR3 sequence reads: CASSPGIGSYNEQFF. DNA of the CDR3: TGTGCCAGCAGCCCCGGGATAGGGTCCTACAATGAGCAGTTCTTC.

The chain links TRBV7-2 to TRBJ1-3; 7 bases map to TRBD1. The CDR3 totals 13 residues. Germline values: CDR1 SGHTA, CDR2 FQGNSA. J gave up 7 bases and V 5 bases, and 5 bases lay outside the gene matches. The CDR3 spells CASSADRENTIYF. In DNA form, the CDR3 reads TGTGCCAGCAGCGCCGACAGGGAGAACACCATATATTTT.

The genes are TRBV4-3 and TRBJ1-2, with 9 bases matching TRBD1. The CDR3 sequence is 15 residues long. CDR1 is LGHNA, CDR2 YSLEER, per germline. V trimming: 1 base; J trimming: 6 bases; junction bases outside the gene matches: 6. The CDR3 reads CASSQGDGTGHGYTF. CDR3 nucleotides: TGCGCCAGCAGCCAAGGTGACGGGACAGGGCATGGCTACACCTTC.

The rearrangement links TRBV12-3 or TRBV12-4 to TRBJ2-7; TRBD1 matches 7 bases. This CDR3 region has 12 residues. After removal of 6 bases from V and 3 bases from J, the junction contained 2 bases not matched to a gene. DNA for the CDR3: TGTGCCAGCAGACGACAGGGCTACGAGCAGTACTTC. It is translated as CASRRQGYEQYF.

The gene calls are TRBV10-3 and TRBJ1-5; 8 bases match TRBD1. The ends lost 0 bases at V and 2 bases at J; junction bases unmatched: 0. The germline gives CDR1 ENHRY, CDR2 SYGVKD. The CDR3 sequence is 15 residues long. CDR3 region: CAISESTGGNQPQHF. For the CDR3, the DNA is TGTGCCATCAGTGAGTCGACAGGGGGCAATCAGCCCCAGCATTTT.

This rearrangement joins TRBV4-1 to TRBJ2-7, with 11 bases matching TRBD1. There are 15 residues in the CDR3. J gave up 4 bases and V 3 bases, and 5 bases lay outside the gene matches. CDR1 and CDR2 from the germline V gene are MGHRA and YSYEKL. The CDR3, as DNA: TGCGCCAGCAGCCACACCGGGACAGGGGGGTACGAGCAGTACTTC. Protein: CASSHTGTGGYEQYF.

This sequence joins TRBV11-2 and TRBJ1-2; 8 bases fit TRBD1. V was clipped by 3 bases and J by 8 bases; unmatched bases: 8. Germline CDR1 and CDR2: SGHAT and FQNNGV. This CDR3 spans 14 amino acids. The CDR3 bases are TGTGCCAGCAGCTTTGGGCAGGGGGCGGACGGCTACACCTTC. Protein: CASSFGQGADGYTF.

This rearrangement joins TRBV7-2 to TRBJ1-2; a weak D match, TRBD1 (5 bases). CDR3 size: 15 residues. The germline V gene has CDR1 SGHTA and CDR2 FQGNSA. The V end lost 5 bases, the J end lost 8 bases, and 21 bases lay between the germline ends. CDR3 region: CASSKGAQTLEGYTF. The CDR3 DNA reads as TGTGCCAGCAGCAAAGGGGCGCAGACTTTGGAGGGCTACACCTTC. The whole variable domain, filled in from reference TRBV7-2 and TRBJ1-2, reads GAGVSQSPSNKVTEKGKDVELRCDPISGHTALYWYRQSLGQGLEFLIYFQGNSAPDKSGLPSDRFSAERTGGSVSTLTIQRTQQEDSAVYLCASSKGAQTLEGYTFGSGTRLTVV.

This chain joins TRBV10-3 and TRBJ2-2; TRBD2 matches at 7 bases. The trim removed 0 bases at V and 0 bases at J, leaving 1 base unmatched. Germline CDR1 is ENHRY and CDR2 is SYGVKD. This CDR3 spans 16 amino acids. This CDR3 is CAISESGGANTGELFF. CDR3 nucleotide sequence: TGTGCCATCAGTGAGTCTGGGGGGGCGAACACCGGGGAGCTGTTTTTT.

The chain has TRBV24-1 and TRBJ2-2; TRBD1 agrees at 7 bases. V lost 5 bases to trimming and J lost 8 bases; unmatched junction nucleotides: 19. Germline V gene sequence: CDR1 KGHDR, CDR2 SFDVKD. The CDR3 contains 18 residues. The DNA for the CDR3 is TGTGCCACCAGTGCAAGGGGACAGTCAAGGAACCCCAGGGGGGAGCTGTTTTTT. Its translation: CATSARGQSRNPRGELFF.

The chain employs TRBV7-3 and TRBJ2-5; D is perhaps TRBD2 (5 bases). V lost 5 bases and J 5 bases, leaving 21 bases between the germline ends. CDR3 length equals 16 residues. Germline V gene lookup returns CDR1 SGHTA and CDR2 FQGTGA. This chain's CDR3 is CASSPQDFPIGETQYF. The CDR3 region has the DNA TGTGCCAGCAGCCCTCAGGACTTTCCGATAGGGGAGACCCAGTACTTC.

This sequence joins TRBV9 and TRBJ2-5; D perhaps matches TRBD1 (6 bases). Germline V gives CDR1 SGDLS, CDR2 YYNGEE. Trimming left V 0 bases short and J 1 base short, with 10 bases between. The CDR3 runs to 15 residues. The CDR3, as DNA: TGTGCCAGCAGCGTAGATTTGGACAGCCAAGAGACCCAGTACTTC. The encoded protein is CASSVDLDSQETQYF. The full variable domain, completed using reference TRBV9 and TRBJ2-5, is DSGVTQTPKHLITATGQRVTLRCSPRSGDLSVYWYQQSLDQGLQFLIQYYNGEERAKGNILERFSAQQFPDLHSELNLSSLELGDSALYFCASSVDLDSQETQYFGPGTRLLVL.

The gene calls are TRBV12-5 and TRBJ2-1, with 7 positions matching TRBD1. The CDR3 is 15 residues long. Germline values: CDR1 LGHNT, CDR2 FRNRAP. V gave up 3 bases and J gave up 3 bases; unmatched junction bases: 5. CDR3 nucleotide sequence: TGTGCTAGTGGTTTAGTAGGGGGCAACTACAATGAGCAGTTCTTC. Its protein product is CASGLVGGNYNEQFF. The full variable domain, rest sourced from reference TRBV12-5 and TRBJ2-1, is DARVTQTPRHKVTEMGQEVTMRCQPILGHNTVFWYRQTMMQGLELLAYFRNRAPLDDSGMPKDRFSAEMPDATLATLKIQPSEPRDSAVYFCASGLVGGNYNEQFFGPGTRLTVL.

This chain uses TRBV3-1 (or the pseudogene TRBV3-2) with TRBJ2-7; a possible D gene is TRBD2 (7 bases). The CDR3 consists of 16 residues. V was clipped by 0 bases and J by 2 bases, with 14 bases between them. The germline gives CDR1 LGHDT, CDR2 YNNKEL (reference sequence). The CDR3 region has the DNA TGTGCCAGCAGCCAAGAATTTGGCGGGGGCACCTACGAGCAGTACTTC. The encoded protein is CASSQEFGGGTYEQYF.

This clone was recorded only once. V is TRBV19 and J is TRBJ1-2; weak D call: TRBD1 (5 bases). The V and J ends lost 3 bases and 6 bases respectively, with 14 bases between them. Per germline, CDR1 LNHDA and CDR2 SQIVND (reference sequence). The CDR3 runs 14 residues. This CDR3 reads CASSIDRVYDGYTF. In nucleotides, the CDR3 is TGTGCCAGTAGTATCGACAGAGTATACGATGGCTACACCTTC.

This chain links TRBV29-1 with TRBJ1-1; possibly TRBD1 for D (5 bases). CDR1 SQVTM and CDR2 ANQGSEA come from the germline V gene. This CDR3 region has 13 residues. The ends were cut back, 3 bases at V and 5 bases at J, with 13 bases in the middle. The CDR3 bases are TGCAGCGTTGAGGGTCAGGGTCAAACTGAAGCTTTCTTT. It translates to CSVEGQGQTEAFF.

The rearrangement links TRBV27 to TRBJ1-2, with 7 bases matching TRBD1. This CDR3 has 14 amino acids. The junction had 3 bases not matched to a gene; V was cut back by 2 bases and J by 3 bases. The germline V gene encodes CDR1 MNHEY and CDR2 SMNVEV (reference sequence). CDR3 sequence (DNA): TGTGCCAGCAGTTTAAGGGGGCTCGACTATGGCTACACCTTC. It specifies CASSLRGLDYGYTF.

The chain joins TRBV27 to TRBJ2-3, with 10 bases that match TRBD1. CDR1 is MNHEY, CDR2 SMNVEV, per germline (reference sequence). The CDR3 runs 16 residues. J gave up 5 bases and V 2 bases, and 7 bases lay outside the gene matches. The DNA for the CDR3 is TGTGCCAGCAGTTTAAGGACAGGGGGTCTTCTAGATACGCAGTATTTT. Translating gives CASSLRTGGLLDTQYF.

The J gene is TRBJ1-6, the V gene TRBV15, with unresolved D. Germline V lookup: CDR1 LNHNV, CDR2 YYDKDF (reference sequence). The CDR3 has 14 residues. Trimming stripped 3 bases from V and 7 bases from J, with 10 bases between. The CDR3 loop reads CATSSGVGNSPLHF. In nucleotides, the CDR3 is TGTGCCACCAGCAGCGGGGTGGGGAATTCACCCCTCCACTTT.

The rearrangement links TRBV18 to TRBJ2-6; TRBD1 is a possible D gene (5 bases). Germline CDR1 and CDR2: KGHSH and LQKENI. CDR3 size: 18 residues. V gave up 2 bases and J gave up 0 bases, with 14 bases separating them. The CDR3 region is CASSPNRNYASGANVLTF. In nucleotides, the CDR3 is TGTGCCAGCTCACCAAACAGGAATTATGCCTCTGGGGCCAACGTCCTGACTTTC.

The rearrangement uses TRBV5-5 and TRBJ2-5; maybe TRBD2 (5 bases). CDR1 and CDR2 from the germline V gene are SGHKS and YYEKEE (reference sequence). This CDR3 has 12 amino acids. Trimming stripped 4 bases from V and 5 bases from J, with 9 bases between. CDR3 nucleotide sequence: TGTGCCAGCAGCCCCCCGGGGGAGACCCAGTACTTC. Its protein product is CASSPPGETQYF.

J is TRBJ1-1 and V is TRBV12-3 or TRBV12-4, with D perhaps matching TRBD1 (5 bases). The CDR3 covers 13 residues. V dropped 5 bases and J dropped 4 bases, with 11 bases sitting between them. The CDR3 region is CASSLGGITEAFF. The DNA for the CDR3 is TGTGCCAGCAGTCTGGGGGGGATCACTGAAGCTTTCTTT.

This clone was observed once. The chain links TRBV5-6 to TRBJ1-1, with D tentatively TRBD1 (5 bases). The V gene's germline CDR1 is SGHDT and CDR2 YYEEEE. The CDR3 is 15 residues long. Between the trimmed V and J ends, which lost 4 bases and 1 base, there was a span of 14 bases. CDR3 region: CASSVKGDRNTEAFF. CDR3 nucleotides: TGTGCCAGCAGCGTTAAAGGCGACAGGAACACTGAAGCTTTCTTT. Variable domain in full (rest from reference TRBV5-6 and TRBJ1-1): DAGVTQSPTHLIKTRGQQVTLRCSPKSGHDTVSWYQQALGQGPQFIFQYYEEEERQRGNFPDRFSGHQFPNYSSELNVNALLLGDSALYLCASSVKGDRNTEAFFGQGTRLTVV.

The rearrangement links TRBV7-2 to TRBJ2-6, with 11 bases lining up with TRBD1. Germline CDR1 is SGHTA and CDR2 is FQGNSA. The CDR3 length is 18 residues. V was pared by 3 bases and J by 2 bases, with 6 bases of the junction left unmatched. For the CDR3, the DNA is TGTGCCAGCAGCTTGGGCCCGGGACAGGGGGCTGGGGCCAACGTCCTGACTTTC. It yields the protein CASSLGPGQGAGANVLTF.

This chain's CDR3 is CASSMEDSGELFF. The CDR3 DNA is TGTGCCAGTAGTATGGAGGATTCCGGGGAGCTGTTTTTT. This chain links TRBV19 with TRBJ2-2; possible D gene TRBD2, 5 bases. CDR1 and CDR2 (germline): LNHDA, SQIVND (reference sequence). This CDR3 is built from 13 residues. Trimming left V 3 bases short and J 6 bases short, with 8 bases between.

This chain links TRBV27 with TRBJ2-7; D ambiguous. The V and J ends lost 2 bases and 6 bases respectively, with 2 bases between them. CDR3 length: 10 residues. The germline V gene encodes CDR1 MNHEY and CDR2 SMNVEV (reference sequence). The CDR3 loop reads CASSLLEQYF. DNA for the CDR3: TGTGCCAGCAGTTTACTCGAGCAGTACTTC.

CDR3 region: CATSDWTDPYGYTF. DNA for the CDR3: TGTGCCACCAGTGACTGGACAGACCCCTATGGCTACACCTTC. The rearrangement joins TRBV24-1 to TRBJ1-2, with TRBD1 as a possible D gene (6 bases). This CDR3 is 14 amino acids long. V lost 4 bases to trimming and J lost 4 bases, with 12 bases between them. Germline V gene lookup returns CDR1 KGHDR and CDR2 SFDVKD.